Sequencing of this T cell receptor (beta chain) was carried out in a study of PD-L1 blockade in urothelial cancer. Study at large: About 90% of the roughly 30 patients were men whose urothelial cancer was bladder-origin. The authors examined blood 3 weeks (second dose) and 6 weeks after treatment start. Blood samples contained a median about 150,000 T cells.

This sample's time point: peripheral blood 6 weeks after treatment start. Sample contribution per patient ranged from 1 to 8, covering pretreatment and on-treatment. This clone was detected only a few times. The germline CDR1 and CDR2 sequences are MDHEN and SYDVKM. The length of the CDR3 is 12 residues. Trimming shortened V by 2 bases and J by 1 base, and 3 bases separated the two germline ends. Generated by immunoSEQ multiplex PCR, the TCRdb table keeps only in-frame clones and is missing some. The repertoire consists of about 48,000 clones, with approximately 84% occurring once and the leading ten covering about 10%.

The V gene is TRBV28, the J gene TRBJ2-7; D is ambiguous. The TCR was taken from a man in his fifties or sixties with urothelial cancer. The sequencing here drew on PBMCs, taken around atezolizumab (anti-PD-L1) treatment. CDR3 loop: CASSLESYEQYF. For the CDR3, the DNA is TGTGCCAGCAGTTTAGAGTCCTACGAGCAGTACTTC.